These 14 T cell receptor beta chains were all obtained from the same sample, sequenced in a study of T-cell reconstitution after alpha-beta-depleted transplantation in children. Unique molecular identifiers were incorporated when the TCRbeta library was constructed. A single record per CDR3 protein comes from TCRdb applying MiXCR to the PCR reads. This sample has fewer than 700,000 distinct CDR3 sequences, with roughly 13% found just once. Material: PBMCs, mostly from graft donor cells, obtained 360 days after TCRalphabeta/CD19-depleted stem cell transplant. The source is a male patient younger than 18 who had a stem cell transplant for acute myeloid leukemia, so the T cells may come from the graft donor.

V usage is TRBV28 and J usage is TRBJ2-3, with 8 bases lining up with TRBD2. CDR1 and CDR2 (germline): MDHEN, SYDVKM. The CDR3 totals 15 residues. Losses at the gene ends were 5 bases for V and 3 bases for J; bases not matched to a gene: 7. CDR3 in DNA: TGTGCCAGCAGTGCACTAGCGGCTAAAACAGATACGCAGTATTTT. As protein: CASSALAAKTDTQYF. Full variable domain (rest looked up from reference TRBV28 and TRBJ2-3): DVKVTQSSRYLVKRTGEKVFLECVQDMDHENMFWYRQDPGLGLRLIYFSYDVKMKEKGDIPEGYSVSREKKERFSLILESASTNQTSMYLCASSALAAKTDTQYFGPGTRLTVL.

The chain uses TRBV7-3 and TRBJ2-3, with D unresolved. CDR3 length: 15 amino acids. V was pared by 5 bases and J by 5 bases, with 17 bases between. Looked up from germline, CDR1 is SGHTA and CDR2 is FQGTGA. DNA for the CDR3: TGTGCCAGCAGCCCCCTGGGTAGGGTGAGAGATACGCAGTATTTT. It specifies CASSPLGRVRDTQYF.

This clonotype was observed once. The rearrangement links TRBV5-1 to TRBJ1-4; no clear D. With 4 bases removed from V and 5 bases from J, the gap between germline ends came to 12 bases. CDR1 SGHRS and CDR2 YFSETQ come from the germline V gene. There are 14 residues in the CDR3. For the CDR3, the DNA is TGCGCCAGCAGCGTCGGAGGTTGGAATGAAAAACTGTTTTTT. Translation: CASSVGGWNEKLFF.

The chain recombines TRBV6-5 with TRBJ2-7, with 7 bases fitting TRBD1. This CDR3 comprises 15 residues. V shed 7 bases and J 0 bases; nucleotides not matched to a gene: 9. Germline loops: CDR1 MNHEY, CDR2 SVGAGI. The CDR3 reads CASTQSDRHSYEQYF. In DNA, the CDR3 is TGTGCCAGCACCCAATCGGACAGGCACTCCTACGAGCAGTACTTC.

V gene TRBV19 combines with J gene TRBJ2-7; a possible D gene is TRBD1 (6 bases). This CDR3 region has 15 residues. Deletions cut 5 bases from V and 6 bases from J, with 20 bases between. Germline V gives CDR1 LNHDA, CDR2 SQIVND (reference sequence). In DNA, the CDR3 is TGTGCCAGTAGTGTAAACAGGGATGGGGCGGCCGAGCAGTACTTC. The encoded protein is CASSVNRDGAAEQYF.

The chain has TRBV29-1 and TRBJ2-5; the match to TRBD1 covers 8 bases. With V trimmed by 6 bases and J by 3 bases, 3 bases remained unmatched. This CDR3 is built from 12 residues. From germline, CDR1 is SQVTM and CDR2 ANQGSEA. CDR3 amino acids: CSVVDREETQYF. The CDR3 DNA reads TGCAGCGTCGTGGACAGGGAAGAGACCCAGTACTTC.

The V and J genes are TRBV6-5 and TRBJ2-1; 11 positions match TRBD2. Germline CDR1 reads MNHEY; CDR2 reads SVGAGI. With V trimmed by 0 bases and J by 8 bases, 6 bases remained unmatched. The CDR3 length is 16 residues. The CDR3 loop is CASSYSSGRAEDEQFF. The CDR3 DNA reads as TGTGCCAGCAGTTACTCTAGCGGGAGGGCCGAGGATGAGCAGTTCTTC.

The genes are TRBV28 and TRBJ2-2; D is ambiguous. Germline CDR1 MDHEN, CDR2 SYDVKM. The CDR3 covers 16 residues. Trimming removed 3 bases from V and 4 bases from J, with 15 bases in between. DNA for the CDR3: TGTGCCAGCAGTTTCTTGGGCGGCGCGATCACCGGGGAGCTGTTTTTT. This codes for CASSFLGGAITGELFF.

This clonotype was observed a handful of times. The rearrangement uses TRBV7-3 and TRBJ2-1, with 7 bases fitting TRBD2. Germline loops: CDR1 SGHTA, CDR2 FQGTGA. J was trimmed by 0 bases and V by 0 bases; bases with no gene match: 2. This CDR3 is 16 amino acids long. The CDR3 sequence is CASSLTGTTSYNEQFF. CDR3 DNA sequence: TGTGCCAGCAGCTTAACGGGGACTACCTCCTACAATGAGCAGTTCTTC.

This chain joins TRBV7-3 and TRBJ2-5, with a possible D match to TRBD2 (7 bases). Germline assignment: CDR1 SGHTA and CDR2 FQGTGA. V was cut by 5 bases and J by 3 bases, with 22 bases left in between. The CDR3 covers 17 residues. Written as DNA, the CDR3 is TGTGCCAGCAGCCAATGGGGGCGGGAGCCCACCAAAGAGACCCAGTACTTC. Protein product: CASSQWGREPTKETQYF. Complete variable domain (other parts from reference TRBV7-3 and TRBJ2-5): GAGVSQTPSNKVTEKGKYVELRCDPISGHTALYWYRQSLGQGPEFLIYFQGTGAADDSGLPNDRFFAVRPEGSVSTLKIQRTERGDSAVYLCASSQWGREPTKETQYFGPGTRLLVL.

This clonotype has a handful of counts. The gene calls are TRBV7-6 and TRBJ2-7; 7 nucleotides align to TRBD1. This CDR3 is 16 amino acids long. Germline trimming cut 5 bases from V and 2 bases from J; bases unmatched to any gene: 12. Per germline, CDR1 SGHVS and CDR2 FNYEAQ. As DNA, the CDR3 is TGTGCCAGCAGCCTCCCCGACAGGGAACCACCCTACGAGCAGTACTTC. Translation gives CASSLPDREPPYEQYF. Variable domain in full (rest from reference TRBV7-6 and TRBJ2-7): GAGVSQSPRYKVTKRGQDVALRCDPISGHVSLYWYRQALGQGPEFLTYFNYEAQQDKSGLPNDRFSAERPEGSISTLTIQRTEQRDSAMYRCASSLPDREPPYEQYFGPGTRLTVT.

Only a few counts were recorded for this clonotype. V usage is TRBV18 and J usage is TRBJ2-1; TRBD1 agrees at 7 bases. J was trimmed by 1 base and V by 4 bases; bases with no gene match: 4. Per germline, CDR1 KGHSH and CDR2 LQKENI. The CDR3 covers 15 residues. CDR3 sequence reads: CASSRKTGSYNEQFF. CDR3 sequence (DNA): TGTGCCAGCTCACGGAAGACAGGGTCCTACAATGAGCAGTTCTTC. Drawing the rest from reference TRBV18 and TRBJ2-1, the complete variable domain is NAGVMQNPRHLVRRRGQEARLRCSPMKGHSHVYWYRQLPEEGLKFMVYLQKENIIDESGMPKERFSAEFPKEGPSILRIQQVVRGDSAAYFCASSRKTGSYNEQFFGPGTRLTVL.

This clonotype was found a few times. This chain uses TRBV14 with TRBJ1-4, with no clear D. Germline assignment: CDR1 SGHDN and CDR2 FVKESK. The CDR3 is made up of 15 amino acids. Trimming stripped 0 bases from V and 10 bases from J, with 15 bases between. The CDR3 loop reads CASSQEGIGSRKLFF. Written as DNA, the CDR3 is TGTGCCAGCAGCCAAGAAGGGATCGGATCCCGAAAACTGTTTTTT.

This clonotype was counted at least ten times. This chain uses TRBV7-8 with TRBJ1-1; 7 positions match TRBD1. The CDR3 runs to 15 residues. Trimming removed 3 bases from V and 0 bases from J; junction bases left unmatched: 4. CDR1 and CDR2 from the germline V gene are SGHVS and FQNEAQ. The CDR3 coding sequence is TGTGCCAGCAGCTTCAGGGGGACCTTGAACACTGAAGCTTTCTTT. Its protein is CASSFRGTLNTEAFF. The full variable domain, completed using reference TRBV7-8 and TRBJ1-1, is GAGVSQSPRYKVAKRGQDVALRCDPISGHVSLFWYQQALGQGPEFLTYFQNEAQLDKSGLPSDRFFAERPEGSVSTLKIQRTQQEDSAVYLCASSFRGTLNTEAFFGQGTRLTVV.